The 23 T cell receptor beta chains below come from one sample, sequenced in a study of Tregs in tolerant kidney transplant recipients. Generated by immunoSEQ multiplex PCR, the TCRdb table keeps only in-frame clones and is missing some. The data show 20,000 to 25,000 clones, roughly 80% seen once. The nonmyeloablative bone marrow transplants came from related graft donors, with transient mixed chimerism. Material: CD8+ T cells from blood (PBMCs), obtained 6 months after the transplant. Receptors originate from a human patient who received a combined kidney and bone marrow transplant. The T cells may partly be graft donor cells.

The genes are TRBV6-1 and TRBJ2-7, with D possibly TRBD1 on 5 matching bases. This CDR3 comprises 16 residues. V lost 0 bases to trimming and J lost 2 bases, with 14 bases between them. CDR1 and CDR2 from the germline V gene are MNHNS and SASEGT. CDR3 protein: CASSEAGAPLPYEQYF. CDR3 DNA: TGTGCCAGCAGTGAAGCAGGGGCTCCCTTACCCTACGAGCAGTACTTC.

V usage is TRBV4-3 and J usage is TRBJ2-7; weak D call: TRBD2 (5 bases). V was shortened by 0 bases and J by 3 bases, with 6 bases between the two germline ends. The CDR3 is 13 residues long. Germline-derived CDR1 and CDR2 are LGHNA and YSLEER. The DNA of the CDR3 is TGCGCCAGCAGCCAAGATGGGAGCTACGAGCAGTACTTC. Translation: CASSQDGSYEQYF.

This chain links TRBV28 with TRBJ2-6, with D possibly matching TRBD1 (6 bases). Germline loops: CDR1 MDHEN, CDR2 SYDVKM. CDR3 length: 18 residues. V was pared by 8 bases and J by 3 bases, with 23 bases between. The CDR3 nucleotides are TGTGCCAGCCGGACGACAGGACGCTTTGAAGGTGGGGCCAACGTCCTGACTTTC. Translation: CASRTTGRFEGGANVLTF. Full variable domain (remainder filled in from reference TRBV28 and TRBJ2-6): DVKVTQSSRYLVKRTGEKVFLECVQDMDHENMFWYRQDPGLGLRLIYFSYDVKMKEKGDIPEGYSVSREKKERFSLILESASTNQTSMYLCASRTTGRFEGGANVLTFGAGSRLTVL.

This sequence joins TRBV15 and TRBJ2-7; possibly TRBD2 for D (5 bases). Germline loops: CDR1 LNHNV, CDR2 YYDKDF (reference sequence). Trimming stripped 0 bases from V and 5 bases from J, with 14 bases between. The CDR3 is 15 residues long. CDR3 amino acids: CATSRDYEGVNEQYF. CDR3 DNA sequence: TGTGCCACCAGCAGAGATTACGAGGGTGTTAACGAGCAGTACTTC.

V and J are TRBV7-2 and TRBJ2-1, with 9 bases identical to TRBD2. V was clipped by 1 base and J by 9 bases; unmatched bases: 7. There are 15 residues in the CDR3. The germline V gene encodes CDR1 SGHTA and CDR2 FQGNSA. The CDR3 sequence: CASSLVASGNGEQFF. The CDR3 DNA reads as TGTGCCAGCAGCTTAGTGGCTAGCGGGAACGGTGAGCAGTTCTTC.

The V and J genes are TRBV4-1 and TRBJ1-4; D is uncertain. V lost 0 bases and J lost 6, with 11 bases in between. Germline CDR1 is MGHRA and CDR2 is YSYEKL. The CDR3 is 15 amino acids. The CDR3, as DNA: TGCGCCAGCAGCCAAGAACCGGGTCTCGATGAAAAACTGTTTTTT. Encoded protein: CASSQEPGLDEKLFF.

CDR3 loop: CASSPSGRGTGELFF. The DNA of the CDR3 is TGTGCCAGCAGCCCTAGCGGGAGGGGCACCGGGGAGCTGTTTTTT. The chain couples TRBV7-7 to TRBJ2-2; TRBD2 agrees at 12 bases. J lost 4 bases, V lost 5 bases, and 2 bases had no gene match. Germline V gives CDR1 SSHAT, CDR2 FNYEAQ (reference sequence). This CDR3 contains 15 residues. Based on the CDR3 plus reference TRBV7-7 and TRBJ2-2, the full variable domain is GAGVSQSPRYKVTKRGQDVTLRCDPISSHATLYWYQQALGQGPEFLTYFNYEAQPDKSGLPSDRFSAERPEGSISTLTIQRTEQRDSAMYRCASSPSGRGTGELFFGEGSRLTVL.

By its share, this clone is medium-sized. Different DNA sequences within this sample yield the same CDR3. The chain is built from TRBV9 and TRBJ2-3; a weak D match, TRBD2 (6 bases). Germline CDR1 and CDR2: SGDLS and YYNGEE. With 3 bases removed from V and 0 bases from J, the gap between germline ends came to 11 bases. The CDR3 length is 15 residues. The CDR3 nucleotides read TGTGCCAGCAGCGCACTAGCCTCTAGCACAGATACGCAGTATTTT. Translated, it gives CASSALASSTDTQYF.

V is TRBV28 and J is TRBJ2-7; 9 bases line up with TRBD1. V was pared by 5 bases and J by 6 bases, with 11 bases of the junction left unmatched. The CDR3 consists of 15 residues. In germline, CDR1 is MDHEN, CDR2 SYDVKM. The CDR3, as DNA: TGTGCCAGCAGTCCCCCTCCGGGACAGGGTGGCGAGCAGTACTTC. Its protein is CASSPPPGQGGEQYF.

The J gene is TRBJ1-5, the V gene TRBV5-5, with 7 bases that match TRBD1. Trimming at V came to 4 bases and at J to 4 bases, leaving 5 bases not matched to a gene. This CDR3 region has 14 residues. Germline CDR1 and CDR2: SGHKS and YYEKEE (reference sequence). The CDR3 reads CASSLWDSNQPQHF. DNA of the CDR3: TGTGCCAGCAGCCTCTGGGACAGTAATCAGCCCCAGCATTTT.

In this sample, this clone is medium-sized. V and J are TRBV4-3 and TRBJ2-1; 12 bases are shared with TRBD2. The CDR3 covers 16 residues. Germline V gene lookup returns CDR1 LGHNA and CDR2 YSLEER. The ends lost 0 bases at V and 7 bases at J; junction bases unmatched: 4. The CDR3 loop is CASSQEDTSGRNEQFF. CDR3 sequence (DNA): TGCGCCAGCAGCCAAGAAGACACTAGCGGGAGGAATGAGCAGTTCTTC.

The chain is built from TRBV9 and TRBJ2-2; possibly TRBD2 for D (5 bases). The V gene lost 3 bases and the J gene lost 0 bases, with 6 bases spanning the gap. CDR1 and CDR2 from the germline V gene are SGDLS and YYNGEE. The CDR3 totals 14 residues. The CDR3, as DNA: TGTGCCAGCAGCGCGGGATCGAACACCGGGGAGCTGTTTTTT. This codes for CASSAGSNTGELFF.

The V and J genes are TRBV7-9 and TRBJ1-1, with D possibly TRBD1 on 6 matching bases. Between the trimmed V and J ends, which lost 4 bases and 1 base, there was a span of 19 bases. In germline, CDR1 is SEHNR, CDR2 FQNEAQ (reference sequence). The CDR3 is made up of 17 amino acids. The CDR3 DNA is TGTGCCAGCAGCTCCAACCCGGGACACTTTCCGAACACTGAAGCTTTCTTT. Its protein product is CASSSNPGHFPNTEAFF.

In its sample, this clone was seen once. The J gene is TRBJ1-5, the V gene TRBV5-6; 9 bases match TRBD1. Germline V gene lookup returns CDR1 SGHDT and CDR2 YYEEEE. CDR3 length equals 15 residues. J lost 2 bases, V lost 0 bases, and 0 bases had no gene match. The CDR3 sequence is CASSLGTGGNQPQHF. In DNA, the CDR3 is TGTGCCAGCAGCTTGGGGACAGGGGGCAATCAGCCCCAGCATTTT.

The sample holds a few counts of this clone. The chain couples TRBV7-9 to TRBJ2-3; 12 bases align to TRBD2. Looked up from germline, CDR1 is SEHNR and CDR2 is FQNEAQ (reference sequence). V shed 8 bases and J 6 bases; nucleotides not matched to a gene: 6. The CDR3 has 14 amino acids. CDR3 nucleotides: TGTGCCAGCGGCCGACTAGCGGGGGCGGATACGCAGTATTTT. Translated, it gives CASGRLAGADTQYF.

This chain connects TRBV4-3 to TRBJ2-3; TRBD2 aligns across 13 bases. Germline-derived CDR1 and CDR2 are LGHNA and YSLEER. The V and J ends lost 5 bases and 9 bases, in that order; junction bases with no gene match: 11. The CDR3 contains 16 residues. The CDR3 nucleotides are TGCGCCAGCAGCGGACTAGCGGGGGCCCCCCTTGGAACGCAGTATTTT. It specifies CASSGLAGAPLGTQYF.

The J gene is TRBJ1-1, the V gene TRBV5-6; TRBD1 matches 9 bases. Trimming removed 3 bases from V and 5 bases from J; junction bases left unmatched: 5. The CDR3 runs 14 residues. The germline gives CDR1 SGHDT, CDR2 YYEEEE. This chain's CDR3 is CASSWGQGRTEAFF. CDR3 coding DNA: TGTGCCAGCAGCTGGGGACAGGGAAGGACTGAAGCTTTCTTT.

This clone was seen only once. The gene calls are TRBV10-3 and TRBJ2-1; 10 bases are a match to TRBD2. Trimming removed 6 bases from V and 7 bases from J; junction bases left unmatched: 6. Looked up from germline, CDR1 is ENHRY and CDR2 is SYGVKD. The CDR3 is made up of 14 amino acids. CDR3 region: CAIRLAGVKNEQFF. CDR3 nucleotide sequence: TGTGCCATCAGGCTAGCGGGGGTTAAGAATGAGCAGTTCTTC.

V is TRBV7-2 and J is TRBJ2-7; TRBD2 aligns across 7 bases. CDR1 is SGHTA, CDR2 FQGNSA, per germline. Unmatched junction bases numbered 9, after V lost 2 bases and J lost 5 bases. The CDR3 runs to 15 residues. The CDR3 here is CASSLLRLAAHEQYF. The DNA for the CDR3 is TGTGCCAGCAGCTTACTCCGACTAGCAGCCCACGAGCAGTACTTC.

The chain is built from TRBV29-1 and TRBJ2-1; D is perhaps TRBD2 (6 bases). Per germline, CDR1 SQVTM and CDR2 ANQGSEA. V was pared by 8 bases and J by 10 bases, with 12 bases between. This CDR3 spans 10 amino acids. This CDR3 is CSLESGEQFF. DNA for the CDR3: TGCAGCTTAGAGAGCGGGGAGCAGTTCTTC.

The chain joins TRBV5-6 to TRBJ2-7; 9 nucleotides line up with TRBD1. The CDR3 is 14 residues long. Germline lookup yields CDR1 SGHDT and CDR2 YYEEEE. V lost 5 bases to trimming and J lost 2 bases; unmatched junction nucleotides: 5. The CDR3 DNA follows: TGTGCCAGCAGTCGAGGACAGGGGCCCTACGAGCAGTACTTC. Amino acid sequence: CASSRGQGPYEQYF.

The gene calls are TRBV11-2 and TRBJ2-1, with a tentative D call TRBD1 (6 bases). The V end lost 5 bases, the J end lost 5 bases, and 13 bases lay between the germline ends. The CDR3 consists of 14 residues. Germline CDR1 is SGHAT and CDR2 is FQNNGV. The CDR3 DNA follows: TGTGCCAGCAGCCCGCACAGGGCCCACAATGAGCAGTTCTTC. Translation gives CASSPHRAHNEQFF.

This clone showed up just once. The chain is built from TRBV27 and TRBJ2-3, with 7 bases aligning to TRBD2. The CDR3 totals 18 residues. The germline CDR1 and CDR2 sequences are MNHEY and SMNVEV (reference sequence). V lost 4 bases and J lost 2; bases outside the gene matches: 15. CDR3 loop: CASSSRIAGRITTDTQYF. As DNA, the CDR3 is TGTGCCAGCAGTTCCCGGATAGCGGGTAGGATAACCACAGATACGCAGTATTTT.